Shown below are 11 T cell receptor beta chains from a single sample sequenced in a study of radiotherapy plus CTLA-4 blockade in lung cancer. Clones were read by immunoSEQ multiplex PCR, and TCRdb kept only the in-frame ones, dropping some. The table records 110,000 or so clones, more than 65% of them present only once. Here the sequenced sample was peripheral blood, taken from a patient treated with radiotherapy plus ipilimumab. The receptors here all came from a human donor with non-small cell lung cancer who had a partial response to radiotherapy plus ipilimumab.

The chain carries TRBV29-1 and TRBJ2-7; TRBD1 aligns across 10 bases. Germline V gene lookup returns CDR1 SQVTM and CDR2 ANQGSEA. Trimming cost V 8 bases and J 4 bases; bases outside gene matches: 8. CDR3 size: 13 residues. The CDR3 nucleotides read TGCAGCACGTCCGGGACAGGGGTGTACGAGCAGTACTTC. Amino acids: CSTSGTGVYEQYF.

The rearrangement uses TRBV7-9 and TRBJ2-1, with 11 positions matching TRBD2. This CDR3 is 19 amino acids long. The germline V gene encodes CDR1 SEHNR and CDR2 FQNEAQ (reference sequence). The junction had 16 bases not matched to a gene; V was cut back by 2 bases and J by 7 bases. CDR3 coding DNA: TGTGCCAGCAGCTTATCCTTGACCGAATGGGCTAGCGGGAGGAATGAGCAGTTCTTC. Protein product: CASSLSLTEWASGRNEQFF.

The V gene is TRBV19, the J gene TRBJ1-1; the match to TRBD1 covers 10 bases. This CDR3 has 16 amino acids. Germline values: CDR1 LNHDA, CDR2 SQIVND (reference sequence). V shed 3 bases, J shed 3 bases, and the junction held 7 bases outside the gene matches. CDR3 bases: TGTGCCAGTAGTATTGGGACAGGGGTTATGTACACTGAAGCTTTCTTT. Its protein product is CASSIGTGVMYTEAFF.

The J gene is TRBJ1-1, the V gene TRBV28, with TRBD1 matching 7 bases. This CDR3 has 14 amino acids. The germline CDR1 and CDR2 sequences are MDHEN and SYDVKM. The junction had 12 bases not matched to a gene; V was cut back by 11 bases and J by 3 bases. Here the CDR3 reads CAVIETGIYTEAFF. CDR3 nucleotides: TGTGCCGTTATCGAGACAGGGATTTACACTGAAGCTTTCTTT.

The CDR3 DNA follows: TGTGCCAGCAGTGGCGACAGGGATGGCTACACCTTC. Protein: CASSGDRDGYTF. The chain links TRBV2 to TRBJ1-2, with 7 bases aligning to TRBD1. The CDR3 runs to 12 residues. Germline CDR1 SNHLY, CDR2 FYNNEI. J lost 6 bases, V lost 4 bases, and 2 bases had no gene match.

The chain is built from TRBV5-4 and TRBJ1-1, with 7 positions matching TRBD1. V shed 3 bases and J 4 bases; nucleotides not matched to a gene: 9. This CDR3 comprises 15 residues. The germline V gene encodes CDR1 SGHNT and CDR2 YYREEE (reference sequence). CDR3 nucleotide sequence: TGTGCCAGCAGCTGGGGTGCACAGGGGAGCACTGAAGCTTTCTTT. This encodes CASSWGAQGSTEAFF.

The chain carries TRBV2 and TRBJ1-2; 8 bases agree with TRBD1. This CDR3 has 13 residues. The V gene's germline CDR1 is SNHLY and CDR2 FYNNEI. J gave up 12 bases and V 5 bases, and 11 bases lay outside the gene matches. CDR3 loop: CASSFRQGRSDTF. The CDR3 DNA is TGTGCCAGCAGTTTTAGACAGGGGCGCTCAGACACCTTC.

The CDR3 region is CASSEALREFNEQFF. The CDR3 nucleotides are TGTGCCAGCAGTGAAGCGCTAAGGGAGTTCAATGAGCAGTTCTTC. The chain combines TRBV6-1 with TRBJ2-1; D perhaps matches TRBD2 (5 bases). Germline CDR1 MNHNS, CDR2 SASEGT. The CDR3 has 15 residues. Deletions cut 0 bases from V and 6 bases from J, with 12 bases between.

The chain links TRBV10-2 to TRBJ2-1; tentative D call: TRBD1 (6 bases). The CDR3 runs to 16 residues. CDR1 WSHSY and CDR2 SAAADI come from the germline V gene. With 4 bases removed from V and 0 bases from J, the gap between germline ends came to 13 bases. In DNA form, the CDR3 reads TGCGCCAGCAGTGCCTATGGGGGCCTCTCCTACAATGAGCAGTTCTTC. This gives the protein CASSAYGGLSYNEQFF.

The chain combines TRBV7-9 with TRBJ2-1; tentatively, D is TRBD2 (6 bases). Germline V gene sequence: CDR1 SEHNR, CDR2 FQNEAQ (reference sequence). The CDR3 contains 14 residues. Trimming removed 6 bases from V and 3 bases from J, with 12 bases in between. This CDR3 is CASSWGVSYNEQFF. The CDR3 nucleotides are TGTGCCAGCAGTTGGGGGGTTAGCTACAATGAGCAGTTCTTC.

This chain uses TRBV7-2 with TRBJ2-6, with D possibly TRBD2 on 5 matching bases. V gave up 5 bases and J gave up 2 bases, with 13 bases separating them. This CDR3 comprises 16 residues. Germline CDR1 SGHTA, CDR2 FQGNSA. The CDR3 reads CASSPGLGPGANVLTF. The CDR3 DNA reads as TGTGCCAGCAGCCCGGGGTTAGGCCCTGGGGCCAACGTCCTGACTTTC.